The 25 T cell receptor beta chains below come from one sample, sequenced in a study of blood T cell repertoires in COVID-19 (dated by TCRdb to about 2020). Library construction relied on the immunoSEQ multiplex PCR assay. TCRdb mirrors the immuneACCESS table, restricted to in-frame sequences. Some clones are absent from its copies; in checked studies, under half trace to an unresolved V gene, and the reason for the others is unknown. The sample records 100,000 to 120,000 clones, around 81% of which are singletons. The leading ten clones occupy approximately 40% of the sample. Sequenced: peripheral blood. These receptors came from an elderly man with acute or convalescent COVID-19.

The chain uses TRBV30 and TRBJ2-7; TRBD1 is a possible D gene (5 bases). V was clipped by 7 bases and J by 4 bases, with 14 bases between them. This CDR3 region has 12 residues. Germline CDR1 GTSNPN, CDR2 SVGIG (reference sequence). CDR3 protein: CAYEQVLYEQYF. The CDR3 nucleotides read TGTGCCTACGAACAGGTCTTGTACGAGCAGTACTTC.

The chain carries TRBV18 and TRBJ2-5; unclear D gene. Germline CDR1 and CDR2: KGHSH and LQKENI. This CDR3 region has 14 residues. The V gene lost 1 base and the J gene lost 4 bases, with 10 bases spanning the gap. Written as DNA, the CDR3 is TGTGCCAGCTCACCACGGCAGAGAGGAGAGACCCAGTACTTC. Protein: CASSPRQRGETQYF.

Only a few counts were recorded for this clone. The rearrangement joins TRBV5-5 to TRBJ1-3; 8 bases agree with TRBD1. Germline V CDR1 and CDR2: SGHKS, YYEKEE (reference sequence). The junction had 1 base not matched to a gene; V was cut back by 0 bases and J by 2 bases. This CDR3 has 15 amino acids. In nucleotides, the CDR3 is TGTGCCAGCAGCTTGGGACAGGGGCCTGGAAACACCATATATTTT. This translates into CASSLGQGPGNTIYF.

The CDR3 DNA reads as TGTGCCAGCTCACTGACCTTTTCAGGGAACGAGCAGTACTTC. The encoded protein is CASSLTFSGNEQYF. This chain uses TRBV18 with TRBJ2-7; TRBD1 might be the D (5 bases). V was pared by 4 bases and J by 5 bases, with 15 bases between. Germline CDR1 KGHSH, CDR2 LQKENI. The CDR3 covers 14 residues.

V gene TRBV19 combines with J gene TRBJ1-2; the match to TRBD1 covers 10 bases. CDR1 and CDR2 from the germline V gene are LNHDA and SQIVND (reference sequence). The CDR3 loop spans 16 amino acids. The ends lost 5 bases at V and 5 bases at J; junction bases unmatched: 11. In nucleotides, the CDR3 is TGTGCCAGTAGTTCCCCCGGGACAGGGGTTGAATATGGCTACACCTTC. It translates to CASSSPGTGVEYGYTF.

The chain is built from TRBV2 and TRBJ1-1; D not resolved. The germline CDR1 and CDR2 sequences are SNHLY and FYNNEI. Trimming stripped 8 bases from V and 7 bases from J, with 5 bases between. This CDR3 has 9 amino acids. CDR3 loop: CASGGEAFF. CDR3 in DNA: TGTGCCAGCGGCGGTGAAGCTTTCTTT.

The J gene is TRBJ2-7, the V gene TRBV29-1; 8 bases agree with TRBD1. V trimming: 6 bases; J trimming: 3 bases; junction bases outside the gene matches: 4. From germline, CDR1 is SQVTM and CDR2 ANQGSEA. The CDR3 sequence is 12 residues long. The CDR3 is CSVRGTGYEQYF. The CDR3 bases are TGCAGCGTGAGGGGGACAGGCTACGAGCAGTACTTC.

The rearrangement uses TRBV5-1 and TRBJ1-3, with TRBD1 matching 7 bases. The germline gives CDR1 SGHRS, CDR2 YFSETQ. CDR3 length: 15 residues. V was pared by 4 bases and J by 0 bases, with 4 bases of the junction left unmatched. CDR3 in amino acids: CASSQTGSSGNTIYF. The CDR3 DNA follows: TGCGCCAGCAGCCAGACAGGGAGCTCTGGAAACACCATATATTTT.

The chain links TRBV7-9 to TRBJ1-5; D not certain. The CDR3 runs 15 residues. CDR1 and CDR2 (germline): SEHNR, FQNEAQ (reference sequence). V was cut by 4 bases and J by 1 base, with 11 bases left in between. The CDR3 sequence: CASSSSSNSNQPQHF. Here the CDR3 DNA reads TGTGCCAGCAGCTCCTCATCTAACAGCAATCAGCCCCAGCATTTT. The full variable domain, its missing parts supplied by reference TRBV7-9 and TRBJ1-5, is DTGVSQNPRHKITKRGQNVTFRCDPISEHNRLYWYRQTLGQGPEFLTYFQNEAQLEKSRLLSDRFSAERPKGSFSTLEIQRTEQGDSAMYLCASSSSSNSNQPQHFGDGTRLSIL.

This clone is a singleton in its sample. The chain is built from TRBV19 and TRBJ2-7, with 7 bases identical to TRBD1. Looked up from germline, CDR1 is LNHDA and CDR2 is SQIVND (reference sequence). Losses at the gene ends were 0 bases for V and 0 bases for J; bases not matched to a gene: 2. This CDR3 is built from 15 residues. This chain's CDR3 is CASSIDNRGSYEQYF. In nucleotides, the CDR3 is TGTGCCAGTAGTATAGATAACAGGGGCTCCTACGAGCAGTACTTC.

The chain uses TRBV19 and TRBJ2-1; tentative D call: TRBD1 (5 bases). The CDR3 has 14 residues. The V gene's germline CDR1 is LNHDA and CDR2 SQIVND (reference sequence). V lost 2 bases and J 3 bases, leaving 8 bases between the germline ends. CDR3 DNA sequence: TGTGCCAGTAGTATAAGGGGTCTCTACAATGAGCAGTTCTTC. This translates into CASSIRGLYNEQFF.

The chain joins TRBV28 to TRBJ1-5; maybe TRBD1 (6 bases). CDR3 size: 15 residues. Germline V gene data show CDR1 as MDHEN and CDR2 as SYDVKM. Trimming stripped 5 bases from V and 0 bases from J, with 11 bases between. The CDR3 reads CASSEQGYSNQPQHF. The CDR3 DNA reads as TGTGCCAGCAGTGAACAGGGATATAGCAATCAGCCCCAGCATTTT.

The V and J genes are TRBV5-6 and TRBJ1-1; TRBD1 matches 7 bases. Germline V gene data show CDR1 as SGHDT and CDR2 as YYEEEE. CDR3 length: 12 amino acids. The V and J ends lost 4 bases and 9 bases, in that order; junction bases with no gene match: 6. The CDR3: CASSVGQRKAFF. As DNA, the CDR3 is TGTGCCAGCAGCGTGGGACAGAGAAAAGCTTTCTTT.

This clone has just a few counts. The V gene is TRBV27, the J gene TRBJ2-7, with D possibly matching TRBD1 (5 bases). V shed 1 base and J shed 5 bases, with 9 bases lying between them. CDR1 and CDR2 from the germline V gene are MNHEY and SMNVEV (reference sequence). The CDR3 extends over 13 amino acids. In nucleotides, the CDR3 is TGTGCCAGCAGTTTATTGGGGCTGAACGAGCAGTACTTC. It encodes CASSLLGLNEQYF.

The chain carries TRBV7-9 and TRBJ2-7; D call uncertain. V dropped 0 bases and J dropped 5 bases, with 8 bases sitting between them. CDR1 and CDR2 (germline): SEHNR, FQNEAQ (reference sequence). This CDR3 has 13 residues. The CDR3: CASSLALFHEQYF. Written as DNA, the CDR3 is TGTGCCAGCAGCTTAGCTCTTTTCCACGAGCAGTACTTC.

The J gene is TRBJ1-5, the V gene TRBV27; 8 nucleotides align to TRBD1. The germline gives CDR1 MNHEY, CDR2 SMNVEV (reference sequence). This CDR3 contains 20 residues. V shed 2 bases, J shed 2 bases, and the junction held 17 bases outside the gene matches. Written as DNA, the CDR3 is TGTGCCAGCAGTTTACGAGCACCGGGTATGACAGGGGCCGGCAATCAGCCCCAGCATTTT. It codes for CASSLRAPGMTGAGNQPQHF.

The chain combines TRBV9 with TRBJ1-1; 7 nucleotides match TRBD1. The CDR3 is 14 residues long. From germline, CDR1 is SGDLS and CDR2 YYNGEE. V lost 4 bases, J lost 2 bases, and 5 bases stayed unmatched. The DNA of the CDR3 is TGTGCCAGCAGCTTGACAGGGACAAACACTGAAGCTTTCTTT. This codes for CASSLTGTNTEAFF. The full variable domain, in which reference TRBV9 and TRBJ1-1 provide the parts outside the CDR3, is DSGVTQTPKHLITATGQRVTLRCSPRSGDLSVYWYQQSLDQGLQFLIQYYNGEERAKGNILERFSAQQFPDLHSELNLSSLELGDSALYFCASSLTGTNTEAFFGQGTRLTVV.

V gene TRBV7-2 combines with J gene TRBJ1-4; TRBD1 matches 8 bases. V shed 2 bases and J 7 bases; nucleotides not matched to a gene: 9. This CDR3 has 16 amino acids. In germline, CDR1 is SGHTA, CDR2 FQGNSA. This CDR3 is CASSLSIGTGGEKLFF. DNA of the CDR3: TGTGCCAGCAGCTTAAGTATCGGGACAGGAGGTGAAAAACTGTTTTTT. Full variable domain (rest looked up from reference TRBV7-2 and TRBJ1-4): GAGVSQSPSNKVTEKGKDVELRCDPISGHTALYWYRQSLGQGLEFLIYFQGNSAPDKSGLPSDRFSAERTGGSVSTLTIQRTQQEDSAVYLCASSLSIGTGGEKLFFGSGTQLSVL.

CDR3 coding DNA: TGTGCCAGCAGTCCCCGGACTGCTAACACCGGGGAGCTGTTTTTT. It encodes CASSPRTANTGELFF. The chain recombines TRBV7-2 with TRBJ2-2; perhaps TRBD2 as D (5 bases). CDR1 SGHTA and CDR2 FQGNSA come from the germline V gene. This CDR3 has 15 amino acids. V shed 6 bases and J shed 2 bases, with 13 bases lying between them.

The J gene is TRBJ1-2, the V gene TRBV5-1; D call uncertain. Trimming removed 4 bases from V and 4 bases from J, with 20 bases in between. The germline V gene has CDR1 SGHRS and CDR2 YFSETQ. This CDR3 contains 16 residues. CDR3 in DNA: TGCGCCAGCAGCCCGGACCCTAGCACAGTCCTCTATGGCTACACCTTC. Translation: CASSPDPSTVLYGYTF.

For the CDR3, the DNA is TGTGCCAGCAGCTTGGTGCAGGGGTCTTCTAATCAGCCCCAGCATTTT. It codes for CASSLVQGSSNQPQHF. The chain employs TRBV5-5 and TRBJ1-5; D may be TRBD1 (6 bases). The germline V gene encodes CDR1 SGHKS and CDR2 YYEKEE (reference sequence). The CDR3 has 16 residues. Trimming pared 0 bases from V and 4 bases from J, leaving 14 bases between.

The chain employs TRBV15 and TRBJ1-5; no clear D gene. The CDR3 runs 15 residues. Looked up from germline, CDR1 is LNHNV and CDR2 is YYDKDF (reference sequence). The V end was cut by 0 bases, the J end by 5 bases, with 11 bases between. The CDR3 protein is CATSRDGPGYQPQHF. The CDR3 DNA follows: TGTGCCACCAGCAGAGATGGGCCGGGGTATCAGCCCCAGCATTTT. The variable domain in full, completed from reference TRBV15 and TRBJ1-5, reads DAMVIQNPRYQVTQFGKPVTLSCSQTLNHNVMYWYQQKSSQAPKLLFHYYDKDFNNEADTPDNFQSRRPNTSFCFLDIRSPGLGDTAMYLCATSRDGPGYQPQHFGDGTRLSIL.

This clone has just one count. The chain combines TRBV7-2 with TRBJ2-7, with 8 bases aligning to TRBD1. There are 13 residues in the CDR3. Germline trimming cut 3 bases from V and 9 bases from J; bases unmatched to any gene: 7. The germline V gene encodes CDR1 SGHTA and CDR2 FQGNSA. CDR3 sequence: CASSLGQAPGQYF. As DNA, the CDR3 is TGTGCCAGCAGCTTGGGACAGGCCCCCGGGCAGTACTTC.

V and J are TRBV30 and TRBJ1-2; D gene unclear. CDR1 is GTSNPN, CDR2 SVGIG, per germline (reference sequence). The CDR3 runs 13 residues. Deletions cut 0 bases from V and 7 bases from J, with 12 bases between. For the CDR3, the DNA is TGTGCCTGGAGTGTACGTGGACTCTCTGGCTACACCTTC. Its protein product is CAWSVRGLSGYTF.

The chain carries TRBV5-1 and TRBJ1-2; D not resolved. V was clipped by 4 bases and J by 2 bases, with 9 bases between them. The CDR3 is 13 residues long. Germline CDR1 and CDR2: SGHRS and YFSETQ. CDR3 nucleotides: TGCGCCAGCAGCCCGGAGGGAAACTATGGCTACACCTTC. This translates into CASSPEGNYGYTF.